Each of the 10 T cell receptor beta chains below was sequenced from the same sample in a study of T cells after yellow fever vaccination. Via MiXCR, TCRdb re-called the 5' RACE reads, giving one row per CDR3 protein. The data hold 550,000 to 750,000 distinct CDR3 sequences, with approximately 15% observed a single time. The sequencing used PBMCs, collected on the day of the yellow fever booster vaccination. These receptors were collected from a man between 25 and 39 years old who received the YFV17D yellow fever vaccine.

This clonotype was detected a few times. The J gene is TRBJ2-7, the V gene TRBV30; 10 nucleotides line up with TRBD1. Per germline, CDR1 GTSNPN and CDR2 SVGIG (reference sequence). The CDR3 sequence is 11 residues long. Trimming cost V 8 bases and J 4 bases; bases outside gene matches: 2. DNA of the CDR3: TGTGCCGGACAGGGGGGATACGAGCAGTACTTC. Translating it yields CAGQGGYEQYF.

This clonotype has at least ten counts. The V and J genes are TRBV14 and TRBJ2-2; perhaps TRBD2 as D (6 bases). V lost 3 bases to trimming and J lost 5 bases, with 13 bases between them. This CDR3 has 15 amino acids. In germline, CDR1 is SGHDN, CDR2 FVKESK. The CDR3 sequence: CASSHTGAWTGELFF. The CDR3 DNA is TGTGCCAGCAGCCATACGGGAGCGTGGACCGGGGAGCTGTTTTTT. Together with reference TRBV14 and TRBJ2-2, the CDR3 gives the full variable domain: EAGVTQFPSHSVIEKGQTVTLRCDPISGHDNLYWYRRVMGKEIKFLLHFVKESKQDESGMPNNRFLAERTGGTYSTLKVQPAELEDSGVYFCASSHTGAWTGELFFGEGSRLTVL.

This sequence joins TRBV15 and TRBJ2-5; D is possibly TRBD1 or TRBD2 (6 bases each). CDR3 length: 15 residues. V was pared by 5 bases and J by 4 bases, with 17 bases between. Germline assignment: CDR1 LNHNV and CDR2 YYDKDF (reference sequence). The CDR3: CATSLKGGSGETQYF. The DNA for the CDR3 is TGTGCCACCAGCTTAAAGGGGGGATCTGGAGAGACCCAGTACTTC. The full variable domain, rest sourced from reference TRBV15 and TRBJ2-5, is DAMVIQNPRYQVTQFGKPVTLSCSQTLNHNVMYWYQQKSSQAPKLLFHYYDKDFNNEADTPDNFQSRRPNTSFCFLDIRSPGLGDTAMYLCATSLKGGSGETQYFGPGTRLLVL.

This clonotype occurred many times. The chain employs TRBV5-6 and TRBJ2-5; the D gene could be TRBD1 or TRBD2 (5 bases each). With 3 bases removed from V and 5 bases from J, the gap between germline ends came to 14 bases. The CDR3 is 14 amino acids. CDR1 SGHDT and CDR2 YYEEEE come from the germline V gene. CDR3 amino acids: CASSWGPWGETQYF. The CDR3 coding sequence is TGTGCCAGCAGCTGGGGACCATGGGGGGAGACCCAGTACTTC.

The table lists this clonotype with a few counts. The chain is built from TRBV6-5 and TRBJ2-7; TRBD2 matches 9 bases. This CDR3 region has 15 residues. Trimming cost V 4 bases and J 9 bases; bases outside gene matches: 13. Germline V CDR1 and CDR2: MNHEY, SVGAGI. Here the CDR3 DNA reads TGTGCCAGCAGTTTAGTAGCGGGAGACGGAAAAGGGCAGTACTTC. It specifies CASSLVAGDGKGQYF.

This clonotype was recorded many times. The chain links TRBV5-1 to TRBJ2-1; the match to TRBD2 covers 8 bases. The germline V gene encodes CDR1 SGHRS and CDR2 YFSETQ. The junction had 5 bases not matched to a gene; V was cut back by 5 bases and J by 4 bases. CDR3 length: 14 amino acids. This CDR3 is CASRASGSYNEQFF. CDR3 bases: TGCGCCAGCAGAGCGAGCGGGAGTTACAATGAGCAGTTCTTC.

The sample holds a few counts of this clonotype. CDR3 loop: CASTPGLGETQYF. Written as DNA, the CDR3 is TGCGCCAGCACCCCGGGACTTGGGGAGACCCAGTACTTC. The gene calls are TRBV4-3 and TRBJ2-5, with a weak D call TRBD2 (6 bases). Germline CDR1 reads LGHNA; CDR2 reads YSLEER. This CDR3 has 13 residues. V gave up 7 bases and J gave up 5 bases, with 14 bases separating them.

In this sample, this clonotype turned up a few times. The rearrangement joins TRBV7-2 to TRBJ2-3, with 9 bases that match TRBD2. Germline V gene lookup returns CDR1 SGHTA and CDR2 FQGNSA. V lost 3 bases to trimming and J lost 2 bases; unmatched junction nucleotides: 6. The CDR3 covers 16 residues. CDR3 DNA: TGTGCCAGCAGCTTGCTTCCTAGCGGGGTCACAGATACGCAGTATTTT. Encoded protein: CASSLLPSGVTDTQYF.

This sequence joins TRBV6-1 and TRBJ2-7; TRBD2 matches 12 bases. Germline assignment: CDR1 MNHNS and CDR2 SASEGT. V shed 3 bases and J 5 bases; nucleotides not matched to a gene: 5. The CDR3 consists of 15 residues. The CDR3 protein is CASSDTGLAGDEQYF. In DNA, the CDR3 is TGTGCCAGCAGTGATACGGGACTAGCGGGTGACGAGCAGTACTTC.

Only a few counts were recorded for this clonotype. This chain uses TRBV29-1 with TRBJ2-1; D unclear. The CDR3 length is 14 residues. V dropped 2 bases and J dropped 0 bases, with 8 bases sitting between them. Germline V gene lookup returns CDR1 SQVTM and CDR2 ANQGSEA. CDR3 sequence: CSVELPSSYNEQFF. In DNA form, the CDR3 reads TGCAGCGTTGAACTCCCAAGCTCCTACAATGAGCAGTTCTTC.